These 9 T cell receptor beta chains share one sample of origin, sequenced in a study of human T cells and chemical hapten exposure. Specified time point: patch test 2, 6 weeks after DPC sensitization. The treatment: therapeutic diphenylcyclopropenone sensitization with weekly scalp DPC. MiXCR, applied by TCRdb to the RACE reads, yields one record per CDR3 protein. This table holds about 110,000 distinct CDR3 sequences, approximately 8.8% found once. Sequenced material: whole blood, taken in connection with sensitization to the hapten diphenylcyclopropenone (DPC). These receptors originate from a woman in her forties with alopecia areata. Some clones in this sample may be carry-over from other donors' samples.

This clonotype was seen a handful of times. One end of the junction varies from germline; a read error may be responsible. The CDR3 reads CASSLAGGGAGDTQYF. The CDR3 nucleotides read TGTGCTAGCAGCTTAGCGGGCGGGGGGGCCGGAGATACGCAGTATTTT. The rearrangement links TRBV7-7 to TRBJ2-3; 9 nucleotides align to TRBD2. The germline CDR1 and CDR2 sequences are SSHAT and FNYEAQ (reference sequence). There are 16 residues in the CDR3.

This clonotype was observed a handful of times. This chain uses TRBV2 with TRBJ2-7; D may be TRBD2 (6 bases). Trimming left V 4 bases short and J 6 bases short, with 19 bases between. This CDR3 region has 15 residues. Germline values: CDR1 SNHLY, CDR2 FYNNEI. The CDR3 DNA sequence: TGTGCCAGCAGTGGGCGGGGAGGTTCTCCTCTCGAGCAGTACTTC. Protein sequence: CASSGRGGSPLEQYF.

This clonotype was counted many times. This sequence joins TRBV10-3 and TRBJ2-1; 8 bases map to TRBD2. V lost 3 bases to trimming and J lost 1 base; unmatched junction nucleotides: 2. From germline, CDR1 is ENHRY and CDR2 SYGVKD. This CDR3 has 15 residues. In DNA, the CDR3 is TGTGCCATCAGTGAAACTAGCGGTTCCTACAATGAGCAGTTCTTC. Protein product: CAISETSGSYNEQFF.

There are a few counts of this clonotype. This rearrangement joins TRBV20-1 to TRBJ1-3, with D unresolved. V gave up 0 bases and J gave up 0 bases, with 6 bases separating them. The CDR3 consists of 14 residues. Per the germline V gene, CDR1 is DFQATT and CDR2 is SNEGSKA (reference sequence). CDR3 bases: TGCAGTGCTAGAGAGGATGGCTCTGGAAACACCATATATTTT. Protein: CSAREDGSGNTIYF.

The CDR3 sequence: CSALHQVGFF. In nucleotides, the CDR3 is TGCAGTGCCCTACACCAGGTAGGGTTCTTC. V usage is TRBV20-1 and J usage is TRBJ2-1, with D unclear. The ends were cut back, 6 bases at V and 15 bases at J, with 15 bases in the middle. There are 10 residues in the CDR3. Per the germline V gene, CDR1 is DFQATT and CDR2 is SNEGSKA (reference sequence).

The rearrangement uses TRBV6-2 or TRBV6-3 and TRBJ2-3, with 8 bases fitting TRBD2. The V and J ends lost 2 bases and 5 bases, in that order; junction bases with no gene match: 9. The CDR3 runs 16 residues. Germline-derived CDR1 and CDR2 are MNHEY and SVGEGT. The CDR3 DNA reads TGTGCCAGCAGTTACCCGGGGGGGCCCCGCGGAGATACGCAGTATTTT. It codes for CASSYPGGPRGDTQYF.

This clonotype was recorded many times. The rearrangement links TRBV14 to TRBJ1-5, with D possibly matching TRBD1 (6 bases). Trimming removed 2 bases at V and 2 bases at J, with 7 bases between. Germline CDR1 is SGHDN and CDR2 is FVKESK. The CDR3 extends over 14 amino acids. The DNA of the CDR3 is TGTGCCAGCAGCCAATCAGGGGGCAATCAGCCCCAGCATTTT. Translating it yields CASSQSGGNQPQHF.

The chain combines TRBV29-1 with TRBJ1-2; D is undetermined. The germline V gene has CDR1 SQVTM and CDR2 ANQGSEA. V lost 3 bases and J 2 bases, leaving 7 bases between the germline ends. The CDR3 is made up of 12 amino acids. In DNA, the CDR3 is TGCAGCGTTGACGGGAAGAACTATGGCTACACCTTC. As protein: CSVDGKNYGYTF. The full variable domain, rest sourced from reference TRBV29-1 and TRBJ1-2, is SAVISQKPSRDICQRGTSLTIQCQVDSQVTMMFWYRQQPGQSLTLIATANQGSEATYESGFVIDKFPISRPNLTFSTLTVSNMSPEDSSIYLCSVDGKNYGYTFGSGTRLTVV.

This clonotype came up a few times. The chain couples TRBV3-1 to TRBJ2-6; D gene ambiguous. V was pared by 1 base and J by 1 base, with 11 bases between. Germline V gives CDR1 LGHDT, CDR2 YNNKEL (reference sequence). The CDR3 consists of 17 residues. The CDR3 reads CASSQGKIRSGANVLTF. The CDR3 region has the DNA TGTGCCAGCAGCCAAGGGAAGATCCGATCTGGGGCCAACGTCCTGACTTTC. Drawing the rest from reference TRBV3-1 and TRBJ2-6, the complete variable domain is DTAVSQTPKYLVTQMGNDKSIKCEQNLGHDTMYWYKQDSKKFLKIMFSYNNKELIINETVPNRFSPKSPDKAHLNLHINSLELGDSAVYFCASSQGKIRSGANVLTFGAGSRLTVL.